The T cell receptor (beta chain) under discussion was sequenced for a study of patients and donors after allogeneic stem cell transplantation. The CDR3 is made up of 12 amino acids. Trimming left V 2 bases short and J 8 bases short, with 9 bases between. TCRdb ran MiXCR on the RT-PCR reads and lists one entry per CDR3 protein. The sample records hundreds of thousands of distinct CDR3 sequences, more than 35% being singletons. This clonotype was observed a single time. The chain is built from TRBV12-3 or TRBV12-4 and TRBJ1-1, with D possibly matching TRBD1 (5 bases). Sequencing was done on a sample of blood, either unsorted or a sorted T cell fraction (not recorded which). This TCR was sampled from a human donor who was either an allogeneic HSCT recipient or a stem cell or donor lymphocyte infusion donor (not recorded which). It is not recorded whose cells these are; they may come from a transplant donor. The chain's CDR3 is CASSLRGEEAFF. The CDR3 DNA is TGTGCCAGCAGTTTAAGAGGGGAGGAAGCTTTCTTT.